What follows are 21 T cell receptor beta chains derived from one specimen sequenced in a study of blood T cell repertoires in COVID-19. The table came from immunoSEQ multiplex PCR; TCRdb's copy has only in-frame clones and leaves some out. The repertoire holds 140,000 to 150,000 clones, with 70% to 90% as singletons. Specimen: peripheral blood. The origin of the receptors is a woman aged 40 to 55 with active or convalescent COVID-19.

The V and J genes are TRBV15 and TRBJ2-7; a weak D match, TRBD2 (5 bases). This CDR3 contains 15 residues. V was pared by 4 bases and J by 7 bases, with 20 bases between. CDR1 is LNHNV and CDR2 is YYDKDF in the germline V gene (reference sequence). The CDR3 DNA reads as TGTGCCACCAGCATCCTGAACGGTCCCGGGGAGGAGCAGTACTTC. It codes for CATSILNGPGEEQYF.

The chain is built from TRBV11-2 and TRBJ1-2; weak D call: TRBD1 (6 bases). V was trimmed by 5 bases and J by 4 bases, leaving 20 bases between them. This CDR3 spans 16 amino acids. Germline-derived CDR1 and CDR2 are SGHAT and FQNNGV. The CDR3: CASSPPPRTELYGYTF. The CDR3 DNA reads TGTGCCAGCAGCCCCCCGCCCCGGACAGAACTCTATGGCTACACCTTC.

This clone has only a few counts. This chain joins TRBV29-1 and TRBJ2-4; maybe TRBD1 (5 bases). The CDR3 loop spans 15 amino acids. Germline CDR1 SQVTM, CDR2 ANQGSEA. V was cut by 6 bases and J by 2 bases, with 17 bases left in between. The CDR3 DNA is TGCAGCGTACGCTCGACAGCTCAGACCAAAAACATTCAGTACTTC. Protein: CSVRSTAQTKNIQYF.

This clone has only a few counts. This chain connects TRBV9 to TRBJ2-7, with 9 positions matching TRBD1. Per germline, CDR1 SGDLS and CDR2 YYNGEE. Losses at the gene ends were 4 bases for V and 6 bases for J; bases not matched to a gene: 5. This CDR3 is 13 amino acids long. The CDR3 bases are TGTGCCAGCAGCCCCGGGACAGGGTGCGAGCAGTACTTC. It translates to CASSPGTGCEQYF.

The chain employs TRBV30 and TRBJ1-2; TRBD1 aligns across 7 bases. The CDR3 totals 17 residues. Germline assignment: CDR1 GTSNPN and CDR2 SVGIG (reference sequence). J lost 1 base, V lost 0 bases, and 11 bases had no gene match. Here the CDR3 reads CAWSVWTGGSFNYGYTF. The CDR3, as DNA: TGTGCCTGGAGTGTATGGACAGGCGGGTCGTTTAACTATGGCTACACCTTC.

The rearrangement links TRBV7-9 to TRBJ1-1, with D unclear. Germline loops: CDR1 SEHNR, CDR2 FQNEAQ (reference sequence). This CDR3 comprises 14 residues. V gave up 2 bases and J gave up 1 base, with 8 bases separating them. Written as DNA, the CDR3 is TGTGCCAGCAGCTTACGGAGCCCGAACACTGAAGCTTTCTTT. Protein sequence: CASSLRSPNTEAFF. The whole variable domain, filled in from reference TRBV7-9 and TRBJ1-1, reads DTGVSQNPRHKITKRGQNVTFRCDPISEHNRLYWYRQTLGQGPEFLTYFQNEAQLEKSRLLSDRFSAERPKGSFSTLEIQRTEQGDSAMYLCASSLRSPNTEAFFGQGTRLTVV.

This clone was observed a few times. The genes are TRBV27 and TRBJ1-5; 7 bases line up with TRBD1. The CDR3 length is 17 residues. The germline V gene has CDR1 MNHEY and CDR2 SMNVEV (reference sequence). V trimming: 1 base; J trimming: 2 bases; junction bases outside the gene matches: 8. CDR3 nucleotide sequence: TGTGCCAGCAGTTTATTCGGAGGGGGCGCAGGCAATCAGCCCCAGCATTTT. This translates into CASSLFGGGAGNQPQHF.

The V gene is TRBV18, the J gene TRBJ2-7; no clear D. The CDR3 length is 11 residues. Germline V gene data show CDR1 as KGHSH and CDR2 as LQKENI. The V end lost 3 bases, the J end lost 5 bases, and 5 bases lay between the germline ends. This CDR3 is CASSPADEQYF. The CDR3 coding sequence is TGTGCCAGCTCACCGGCTGACGAGCAGTACTTC.

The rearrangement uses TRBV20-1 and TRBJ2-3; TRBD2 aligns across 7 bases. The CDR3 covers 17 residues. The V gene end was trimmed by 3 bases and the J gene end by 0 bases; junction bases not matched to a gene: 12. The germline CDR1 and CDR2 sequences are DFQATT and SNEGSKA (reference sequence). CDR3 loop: CSASPFGWGGSTDTQYF. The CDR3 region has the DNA TGCAGTGCTAGTCCGTTTGGGTGGGGAGGGAGCACAGATACGCAGTATTTT.

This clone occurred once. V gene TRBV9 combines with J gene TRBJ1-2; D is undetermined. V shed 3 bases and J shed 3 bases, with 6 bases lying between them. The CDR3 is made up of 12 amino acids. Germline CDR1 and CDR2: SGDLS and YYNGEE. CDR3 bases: TGTGCCAGCAGCGGCCAGTACTATGGCTACACCTTC. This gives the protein CASSGQYYGYTF.

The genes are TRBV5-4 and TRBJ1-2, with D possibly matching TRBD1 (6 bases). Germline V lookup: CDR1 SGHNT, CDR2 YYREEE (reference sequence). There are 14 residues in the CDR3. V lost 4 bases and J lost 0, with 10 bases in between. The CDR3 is CASSGTPPNYGYTF. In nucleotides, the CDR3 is TGTGCCAGCAGCGGGACACCGCCTAACTATGGCTACACCTTC.

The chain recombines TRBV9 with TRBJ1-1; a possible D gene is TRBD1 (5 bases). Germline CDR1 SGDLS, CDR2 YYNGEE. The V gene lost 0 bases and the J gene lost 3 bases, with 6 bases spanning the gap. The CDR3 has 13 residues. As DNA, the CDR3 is TGTGCCAGCAGCGTAGAGGGGTACACTGAAGCTTTCTTT. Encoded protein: CASSVEGYTEAFF.

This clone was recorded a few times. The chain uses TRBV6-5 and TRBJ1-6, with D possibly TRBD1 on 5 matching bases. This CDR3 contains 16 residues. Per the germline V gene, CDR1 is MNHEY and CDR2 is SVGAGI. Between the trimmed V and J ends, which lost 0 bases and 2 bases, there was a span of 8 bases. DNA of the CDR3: TGTGCCAGCAGTTACTCTGACAGCCCCTATAATTCACCCCTCCACTTT. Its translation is CASSYSDSPYNSPLHF.

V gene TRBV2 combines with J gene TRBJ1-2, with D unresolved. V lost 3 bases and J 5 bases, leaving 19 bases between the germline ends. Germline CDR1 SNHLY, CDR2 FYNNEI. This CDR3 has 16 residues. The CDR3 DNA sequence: TGTGCCAGCAGTGAGACGGTTGAGGGCCTGGAATATGGCTACACCTTC. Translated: CASSETVEGLEYGYTF.

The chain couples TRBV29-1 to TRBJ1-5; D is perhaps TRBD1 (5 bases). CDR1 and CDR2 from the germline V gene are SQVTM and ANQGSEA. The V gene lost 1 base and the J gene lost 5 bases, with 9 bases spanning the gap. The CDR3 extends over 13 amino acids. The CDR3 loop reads CSVEVDSDQPQHF. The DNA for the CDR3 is TGCAGCGTTGAAGTCGACAGCGATCAGCCCCAGCATTTT.

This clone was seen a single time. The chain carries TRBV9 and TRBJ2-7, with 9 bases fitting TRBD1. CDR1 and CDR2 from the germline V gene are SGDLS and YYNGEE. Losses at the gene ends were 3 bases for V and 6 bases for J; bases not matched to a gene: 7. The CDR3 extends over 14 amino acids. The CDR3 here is CASSEMGQGSEQYF. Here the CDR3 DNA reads TGTGCCAGCAGCGAAATGGGACAGGGTAGCGAGCAGTACTTC.

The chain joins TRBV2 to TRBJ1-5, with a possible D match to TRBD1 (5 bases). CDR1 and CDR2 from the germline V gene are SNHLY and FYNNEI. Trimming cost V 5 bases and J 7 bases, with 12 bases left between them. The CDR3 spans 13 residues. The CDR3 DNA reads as TGTGCCAGCAGTTCCAGGGTGGCGCAGCCCCAGCATTTT. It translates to CASSSRVAQPQHF.

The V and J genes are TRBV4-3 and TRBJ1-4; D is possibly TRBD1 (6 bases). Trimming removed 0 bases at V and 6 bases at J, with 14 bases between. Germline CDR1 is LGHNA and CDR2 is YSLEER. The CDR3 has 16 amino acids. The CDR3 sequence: CASSQDWGAGDEKLFF. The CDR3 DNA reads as TGCGCCAGCAGCCAAGATTGGGGGGCGGGGGATGAAAAACTGTTTTTT.

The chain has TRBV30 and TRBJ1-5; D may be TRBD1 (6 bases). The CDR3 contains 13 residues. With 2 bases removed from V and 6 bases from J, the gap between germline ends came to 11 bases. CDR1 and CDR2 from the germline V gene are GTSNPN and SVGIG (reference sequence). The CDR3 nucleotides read TGTGCCTGGAGTCATGGGGGCGGTCAGCCCCAGCATTTT. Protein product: CAWSHGGGQPQHF.

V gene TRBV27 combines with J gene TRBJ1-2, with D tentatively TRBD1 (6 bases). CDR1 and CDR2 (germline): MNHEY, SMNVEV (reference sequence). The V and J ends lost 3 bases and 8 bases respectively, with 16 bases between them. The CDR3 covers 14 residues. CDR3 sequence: CASSFRGPQGGYTF. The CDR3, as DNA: TGTGCCAGCAGTTTCCGGGGACCCCAGGGGGGCTACACCTTC.

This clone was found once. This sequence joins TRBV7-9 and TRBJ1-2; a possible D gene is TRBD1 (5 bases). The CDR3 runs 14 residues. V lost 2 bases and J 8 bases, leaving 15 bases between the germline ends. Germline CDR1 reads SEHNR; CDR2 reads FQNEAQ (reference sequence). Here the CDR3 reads CASSLPSGLGGYTF. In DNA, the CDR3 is TGTGCCAGCAGCTTACCTTCGGGACTGGGAGGCTACACCTTC.